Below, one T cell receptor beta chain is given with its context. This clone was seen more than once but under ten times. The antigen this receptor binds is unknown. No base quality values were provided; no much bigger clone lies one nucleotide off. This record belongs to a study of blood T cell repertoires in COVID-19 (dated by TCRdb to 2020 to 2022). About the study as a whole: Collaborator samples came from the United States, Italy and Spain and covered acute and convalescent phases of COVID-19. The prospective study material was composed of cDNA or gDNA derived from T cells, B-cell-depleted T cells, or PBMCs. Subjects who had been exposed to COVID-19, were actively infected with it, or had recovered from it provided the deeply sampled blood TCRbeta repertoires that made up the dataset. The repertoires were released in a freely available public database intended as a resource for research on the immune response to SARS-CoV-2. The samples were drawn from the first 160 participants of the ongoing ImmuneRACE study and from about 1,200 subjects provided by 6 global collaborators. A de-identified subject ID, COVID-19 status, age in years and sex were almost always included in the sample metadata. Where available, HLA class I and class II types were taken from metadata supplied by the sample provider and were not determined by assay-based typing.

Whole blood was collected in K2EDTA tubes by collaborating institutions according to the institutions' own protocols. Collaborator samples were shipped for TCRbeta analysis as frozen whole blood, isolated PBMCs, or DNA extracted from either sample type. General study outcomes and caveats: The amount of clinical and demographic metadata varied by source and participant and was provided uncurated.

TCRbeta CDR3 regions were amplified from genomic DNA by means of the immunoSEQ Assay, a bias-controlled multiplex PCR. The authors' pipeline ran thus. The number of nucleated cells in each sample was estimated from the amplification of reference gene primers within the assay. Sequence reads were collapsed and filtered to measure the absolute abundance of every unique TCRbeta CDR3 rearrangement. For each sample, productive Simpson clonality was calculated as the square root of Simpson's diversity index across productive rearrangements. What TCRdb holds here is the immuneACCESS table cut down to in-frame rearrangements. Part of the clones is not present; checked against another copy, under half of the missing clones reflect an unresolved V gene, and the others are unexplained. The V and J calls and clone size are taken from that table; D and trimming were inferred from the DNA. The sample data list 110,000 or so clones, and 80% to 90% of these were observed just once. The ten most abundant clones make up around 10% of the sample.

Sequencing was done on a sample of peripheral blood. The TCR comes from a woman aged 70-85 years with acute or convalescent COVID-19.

The CDR3 here reads CATSRDLMGGYTF. The sequenced DNA: TGTGCCACCAGCAGAGATTTGATGGGCGGCTACACCTTC. The rearranged chain carries TRBV15 and TRBJ1-2, with no reliable assignment of the D segment. V is reduced by 0 bases and J by 8 bases, leaving a spacing of 10 bases between them. Taken from the germline V gene (reference sequence), the CDR1 and CDR2 loops are LNHNV and YYDKDF. The CDR3 holds 13 amino acids from the cysteine to the phenylalanine. CDR3 DNA only is kept here, 39 bases in frame from base 1.